This TCR beta chain was sequenced during a study of CDR3 diversity in severe acne. TCRdb re-called the PCR reads through MiXCR, storing one row per CDR3 protein. The table lists more than 80,000 distinct CDR3 sequences, 49% of them singletons. For this clonotype: This sequence may be a read error, since a much larger clone differs from it by one base.

The CDR3 extends over 14 amino acids. Trimming removed 8 bases from V and 7 bases from J, with 21 bases in between. Germline-derived CDR1 and CDR2 are MGHRA and YSYEKL. This TCR came from a male donor with severe acne vulgaris. The sequenced sample consisted of blood. The rearrangement joins TRBV4-1 to TRBJ2-7; D may be TRBD1 (7 bases). CDR3 loop: CASGRGTASYEQYF. The DNA for the CDR3 is TGCGCCAGCGGCCGCGGGACAGCGAGTTATGAGCAGTACTTC.